By its share, the clone carrying this T cell receptor beta chain is medium-sized. Antigen: not known. V shed 0 bases and J shed 5 bases, with 10 bases lying between them. CDR3 length: 14 residues. Germline loops: CDR1 MGHRA, CDR2 YSYEKL. These data belong to a study of PD-1 blockade in classical Hodgkin lymphoma. Overall study context: Nivolumab dosed at 3 mg/kg went to patients intravenously every 2 weeks.

Here immunoSEQ multiplex PCR was the method, and the copy in TCRdb shows in-frame clones only, minus some. Of around 20,000 clones in the sample, around 80% were seen once. Described time point: cycle 4 day 1 (C4D1), after 6 weeks of nivolumab. Every one of the patients relapsed after autologous stem cell transplantation (brentuximab vedotin exposure was variable). Under best response, outcomes were complete response, partial response or progressive disease. Whole-study results and caveats: Individuals who commenced nivolumab within less than 1 year of ASCT were excluded. By cycle point C4D1, TCR diversity had risen significantly in CD4+ cells (but not CD8+ cells).

This chain joins TRBV4-1 and TRBJ2-5; perhaps D is TRBD1 or TRBD2 (5 bases each). The TCR was taken from a human donor with classical Hodgkin lymphoma. The sequences come from peripheral blood mononuclear cells (PBMCs), collected before the fourth cycle of nivolumab. CDR3 loop: CASSQESGPETQYF. The DNA for the CDR3 is TGCGCCAGCAGCCAAGAGTCGGGGCCGGAGACCCAGTACTTC.